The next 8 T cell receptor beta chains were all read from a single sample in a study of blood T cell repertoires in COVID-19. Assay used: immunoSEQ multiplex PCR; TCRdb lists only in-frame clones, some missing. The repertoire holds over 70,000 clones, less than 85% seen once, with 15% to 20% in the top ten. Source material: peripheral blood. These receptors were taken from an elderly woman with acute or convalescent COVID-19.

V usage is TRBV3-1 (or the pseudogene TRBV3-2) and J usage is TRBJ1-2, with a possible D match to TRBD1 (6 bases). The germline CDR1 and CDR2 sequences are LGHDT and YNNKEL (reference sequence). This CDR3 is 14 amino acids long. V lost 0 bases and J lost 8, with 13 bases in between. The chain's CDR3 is CASSQDFGGRGYTF. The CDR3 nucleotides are TGTGCCAGCAGCCAAGATTTCGGGGGGCGAGGCTACACCTTC.

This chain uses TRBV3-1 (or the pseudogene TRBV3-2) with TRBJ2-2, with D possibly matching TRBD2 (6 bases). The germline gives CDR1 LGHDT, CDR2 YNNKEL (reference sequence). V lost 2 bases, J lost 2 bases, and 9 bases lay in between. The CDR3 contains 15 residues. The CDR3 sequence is CASSQQLANTGELFF. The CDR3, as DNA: TGTGCCAGCAGCCAACAACTAGCTAACACCGGGGAGCTGTTTTTT.

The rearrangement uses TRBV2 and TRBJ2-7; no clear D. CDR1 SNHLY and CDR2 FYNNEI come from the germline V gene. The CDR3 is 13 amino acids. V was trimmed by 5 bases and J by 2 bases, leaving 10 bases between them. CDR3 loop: CASSKPLTYEQYF. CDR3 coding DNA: TGTGCCAGCAGTAAACCCCTAACCTACGAGCAGTACTTC.

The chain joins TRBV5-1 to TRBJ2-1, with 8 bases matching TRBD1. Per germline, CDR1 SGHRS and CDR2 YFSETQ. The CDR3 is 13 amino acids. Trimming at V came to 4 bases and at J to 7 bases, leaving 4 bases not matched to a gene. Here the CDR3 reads CASSLDRANEQFF. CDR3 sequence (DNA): TGCGCCAGCAGCCTGGACAGGGCGAATGAGCAGTTCTTC.

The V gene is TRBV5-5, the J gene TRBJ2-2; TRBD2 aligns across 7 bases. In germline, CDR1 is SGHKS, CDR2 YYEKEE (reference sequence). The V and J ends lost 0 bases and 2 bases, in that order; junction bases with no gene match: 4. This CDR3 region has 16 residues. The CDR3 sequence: CASSLVGRANTGELFF. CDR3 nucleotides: TGTGCCAGCAGCTTGGTAGGGAGGGCCAACACCGGGGAGCTGTTTTTT.

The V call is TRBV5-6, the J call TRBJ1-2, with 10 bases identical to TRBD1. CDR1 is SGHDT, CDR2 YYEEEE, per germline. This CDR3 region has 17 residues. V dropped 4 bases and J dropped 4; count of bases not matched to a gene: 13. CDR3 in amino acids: CASSTGTGAFQSYGYTF. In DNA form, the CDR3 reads TGTGCCAGCAGCACCGGGACAGGGGCCTTTCAGTCCTATGGCTACACCTTC. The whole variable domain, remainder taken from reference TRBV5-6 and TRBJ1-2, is DAGVTQSPTHLIKTRGQQVTLRCSPKSGHDTVSWYQQALGQGPQFIFQYYEEEERQRGNFPDRFSGHQFPNYSSELNVNALLLGDSALYLCASSTGTGAFQSYGYTFGSGTRLTVV.

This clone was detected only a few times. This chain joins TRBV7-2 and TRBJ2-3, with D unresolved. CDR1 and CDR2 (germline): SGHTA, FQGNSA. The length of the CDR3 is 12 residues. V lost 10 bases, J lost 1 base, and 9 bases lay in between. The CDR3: CATGVGTDTQYF. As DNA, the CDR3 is TGTGCCACCGGTGTTGGCACAGATACGCAGTATTTT.

In DNA form, the CDR3 reads TGTGCCAGCAGCTTCTACCAGGGGGTACAAGAGACCCAGTACTTC. Translating it yields CASSFYQGVQETQYF. The chain is built from TRBV7-9 and TRBJ2-5; TRBD1 aligns across 7 bases. This CDR3 is 15 amino acids long. Germline-derived CDR1 and CDR2 are SEHNR and FQNEAQ (reference sequence). J lost 2 bases, V lost 3 bases, and 6 bases had no gene match.